The 26 T cell receptor beta chains below were found in one sample sequenced in a study of blood T cell repertoires in COVID-19. Clones were sequenced by immunoSEQ multiplex PCR, and TCRdb holds only the in-frame ones, with some missing. The sample lists about 120,000 clones, about 80% occurring once. Sequencing was done on a sample of peripheral blood. These TCRs come from a man in his sixties with active or convalescent COVID-19.

The chain combines TRBV11-2 with TRBJ2-7; maybe TRBD2 (5 bases). V lost 0 bases to trimming and J lost 3 bases, with 18 bases between them. The CDR3 length is 17 residues. The germline gives CDR1 SGHAT, CDR2 FQNNGV. Here the CDR3 reads CASSLDTAGRGDYEQYF. CDR3 bases: TGTGCCAGCAGCTTAGATACGGCGGGCCGGGGAGACTACGAGCAGTACTTC.

This sequence joins TRBV5-5 and TRBJ2-2; 12 nucleotides line up with TRBD2. The CDR3 totals 17 residues. The trim removed 2 bases at V and 4 bases at J, leaving 6 bases unmatched. Germline CDR1 reads SGHKS; CDR2 reads YYEKEE (reference sequence). The CDR3 nucleotides read TGTGCCAGCAGCTTACGGTGGACTAGCGGGGTCACCGGGGAGCTGTTTTTT. Its protein product is CASSLRWTSGVTGELFF. The full variable domain, with the rest looked up from reference TRBV5-5 and TRBJ2-2, is DAGVTQSPTHLIKTRGQQVTLRCSPISGHKSVSWYQQVLGQGPQFIFQYYEKEERGRGNFPDRFSARQFPNYSSELNVNALLLGDSALYLCASSLRWTSGVTGELFFGEGSRLTVL.

This clone was seen a single time. V is TRBV5-8 and J is TRBJ2-7; 13 positions agree with TRBD2. There are 20 residues in the CDR3. CDR1 SGHTS and CDR2 YDEGEE come from the germline V gene. Trimming removed 4 bases from V and 2 bases from J; junction bases left unmatched: 18. The CDR3 nucleotides read TGTGCCAGCAGCCACCGACTTTTGGGACTAGCGGGACAGGCCCCCTACGAGCAGTACTTC. Translating it yields CASSHRLLGLAGQAPYEQYF.

By proportion, this clone is medium-sized. Other nucleotide sequences from this sample produce the same CDR3. The chain uses TRBV4-1 and TRBJ1-1, with 8 bases that match TRBD1. Germline trimming cut 0 bases from V and 1 base from J; bases unmatched to any gene: 4. This CDR3 contains 16 residues. In germline, CDR1 is MGHRA, CDR2 YSYEKL. CDR3 sequence (DNA): TGCGCCAGCAGCCAAGAGACAGGGGAAAGGAACACTGAAGCTTTCTTT. Residues: CASSQETGERNTEAFF.

J is TRBJ2-1 and V is TRBV6-5; D perhaps matches TRBD2 (5 bases). Per the germline V gene, CDR1 is MNHEY and CDR2 is SVGAGI. The germline V and J ends were trimmed by 0 bases and 5 bases, with 11 bases remaining between them. The CDR3 has 15 amino acids. DNA of the CDR3: TGTGCCAGCAGTTACTCGATTCGGGGAGACAATGAGCAGTTCTTC. Translation gives CASSYSIRGDNEQFF.

The genes are TRBV14 and TRBJ2-1, with 13 bases that match TRBD2. Germline V CDR1 and CDR2: SGHDN, FVKESK. The junction had 0 bases not matched to a gene; V was cut back by 5 bases and J by 2 bases. This CDR3 comprises 15 residues. CDR3 residues: CASSGLAGAYNEQFF. For the CDR3, the DNA is TGTGCCAGCAGCGGACTAGCGGGAGCCTACAATGAGCAGTTCTTC.

The V and J genes are TRBV21-1 and TRBJ2-7; TRBD2, the table's D call, lacks a check against the DNA. TRBV21-1 is a pseudogene. CDR3 length equals 15 residues. The CDR3 sequence is CASSKRAGSSYEQYF. The CDR3 DNA reads as TGTGCCAGCAGCAAACGGGCGGGGAGCTCCTACGAGCAGTACTTC.

On this clone: The sample holds other DNA sequences that translate to the same CDR3. The chain combines TRBV5-1 with TRBJ2-3; possibly TRBD1 for D (5 bases). There are 13 residues in the CDR3. Trimming shortened V by 2 bases and J by 1 base, and 5 bases separated the two germline ends. Germline-derived CDR1 and CDR2 are SGHRS and YFSETQ. This chain's CDR3 is CASSLQGTDTQYF. The CDR3 coding sequence is TGCGCCAGCAGCTTACAGGGCACAGATACGCAGTATTTT.

This clone has only a few counts. CDR3 DNA: TGTGCCAGAAGCCTAGCGGGGACAGGGAAGGAAGTATCCTACGAGCAGTACTTC. Its protein is CARSLAGTGKEVSYEQYF. V gene TRBV7-5 combines with J gene TRBJ2-7; the table's D call, TRBD1, was not checked against the DNA. TRBV7-5 corresponds to a pseudogene. This CDR3 comprises 18 residues.

This chain links TRBV5-5 with TRBJ1-3; TRBD1 is a possible D gene (6 bases). Germline loops: CDR1 SGHKS, CDR2 YYEKEE (reference sequence). This CDR3 region has 15 residues. Trimming left V 4 bases short and J 4 bases short, with 15 bases between. CDR3 sequence: CASSLGTYQGNTIYF. The CDR3, as DNA: TGTGCCAGCAGCCTCGGGACATACCAAGGAAACACCATATATTTT.

This rearrangement joins TRBV3-1 (or the pseudogene TRBV3-2) to TRBJ1-6; no clear D gene. Trimming shortened V by 1 base and J by 3 bases, and 4 bases separated the two germline ends. This CDR3 region has 14 residues. Germline V gene lookup returns CDR1 LGHDT and CDR2 YNNKEL (reference sequence). The CDR3 loop is CASSQVSYNSPLHF. The CDR3 nucleotides are TGTGCCAGCAGCCAAGTCAGCTATAATTCACCCCTCCACTTT.

This chain links TRBV7-8 with TRBJ2-7; tentative D call: TRBD2 (6 bases). Germline CDR1 reads SGHVS; CDR2 reads FQNEAQ. Trimming cost V 3 bases and J 0 bases, with 9 bases left between them. The CDR3 length is 14 residues. CDR3 region: CASSFREPSYEQYF. In DNA form, the CDR3 reads TGTGCCAGCAGCTTTCGGGAGCCCTCCTACGAGCAGTACTTC.

This chain connects TRBV9 to TRBJ2-3; tentative D call: TRBD2 (6 bases). The CDR3 consists of 14 residues. The germline gives CDR1 SGDLS, CDR2 YYNGEE. Deletions cut 0 bases from V and 6 bases from J, with 11 bases between. CDR3 in DNA: TGTGCCAGCAGCGTAGGGGCGGGATCCGATACGCAGTATTTT. It encodes CASSVGAGSDTQYF.

Of note for this clone: A much more abundant neighbour one base away suggests this may be a read error. This sequence joins TRBV7-2 and TRBJ1-2, with D tentatively TRBD1 (5 bases). Germline V gene data show CDR1 as SGHTA and CDR2 as FQGNSA. The CDR3 runs to 13 residues. Trimming shortened V by 5 bases and J by 2 bases, and 9 bases separated the two germline ends. This CDR3 is CASSPDRNYGYTF. DNA of the CDR3: TGTGCCAGCAGCCCAGACAGAAACTATGGCTACACCTTC.

This chain joins TRBV6-1 and TRBJ1-5; D uncertain. The germline V gene has CDR1 MNHNS and CDR2 SASEGT. Trimming cost V 1 base and J 3 bases, with 7 bases left between them. This CDR3 has 14 residues. Here the CDR3 reads CASSEGPNNQPQHF. CDR3 nucleotide sequence: TGTGCCAGCAGTGAAGGGCCGAACAATCAGCCCCAGCATTTT.

This CDR3 reads CASSPEAGQGYGYTF. Here the CDR3 DNA reads TGCGCCAGCAGCCCAGAGGCAGGGCAAGGGTATGGCTACACCTTC. The chain is built from TRBV10-2 and TRBJ1-2, with D possibly TRBD1 on 5 matching bases. Trimming stripped 6 bases from V and 5 bases from J, with 19 bases between. The CDR3 runs 15 residues. Germline CDR1 and CDR2: WSHSY and SAAADI.

The gene calls are TRBV19 and TRBJ1-2; no reliable D call. Trimming removed 5 bases at V and 8 bases at J, with 21 bases between. Germline V lookup: CDR1 LNHDA, CDR2 SQIVND (reference sequence). The CDR3 loop spans 15 amino acids. The CDR3 sequence is CASSRNDKAAGGYTF. CDR3 coding DNA: TGTGCCAGTAGTCGAAACGATAAGGCTGCGGGGGGCTACACCTTC.

The gene calls are TRBV24-1 and TRBJ2-1; 11 bases map to TRBD2. V trimming: 4 bases; J trimming: 10 bases; junction bases outside the gene matches: 8. CDR1 KGHDR and CDR2 SFDVKD come from the germline V gene. This CDR3 contains 15 residues. For the CDR3, the DNA is TGTGCCACCAGTGACCATAGCGGGAGGGGGTTGGAGCAGTTCTTC. Its protein is CATSDHSGRGLEQFF.

Here the CDR3 reads CASSLGGGGDTQYF. Here the CDR3 DNA reads TGTGCCAGCAGCTTAGGAGGGGGAGGGGATACGCAGTATTTT. J is TRBJ2-3 and V is TRBV7-2; D might be TRBD2 (7 bases). V shed 1 base and J shed 6 bases, with 11 bases lying between them. Germline CDR1 reads SGHTA; CDR2 reads FQGNSA. CDR3 length equals 14 residues.

This rearrangement joins TRBV23-1 to TRBJ2-7, with 7 bases matching TRBD1. TRBV23-1 carries the ORF label, with uncertain function. This CDR3 is built from 13 residues. V lost 3 bases and J lost 6; bases outside the gene matches: 5. The CDR3 is CASSHTPGGEQYF. CDR3 bases: TGCGCCAGCAGTCATACCCCAGGGGGCGAGCAGTACTTC.

This clone has at least ten counts. V usage is TRBV5-4 and J usage is TRBJ2-3; perhaps TRBD2 as D (6 bases). The CDR3 loop spans 15 amino acids. The germline CDR1 and CDR2 sequences are SGHNT and YYREEE (reference sequence). The V end lost 3 bases, the J end lost 2 bases, and 13 bases lay between the germline ends. CDR3 residues: CASSWDLTSTDTQYF. For the CDR3, the DNA is TGTGCCAGCAGCTGGGACTTAACCTCCACAGATACGCAGTATTTT.

This clone has more than one count but fewer than ten. The chain joins TRBV29-1 to TRBJ2-7, with 9 positions matching TRBD1. Germline values: CDR1 SQVTM, CDR2 ANQGSEA. Trimming cost V 6 bases and J 3 bases; bases outside gene matches: 15. The CDR3 contains 16 residues. DNA of the CDR3: TGCAGCGTCCTATCAAGGGGACAGGGTGGAGACTACGAGCAGTACTTC. This translates into CSVLSRGQGGDYEQYF.

The chain uses TRBV27 and TRBJ1-2, with unresolved D. The CDR3 covers 12 residues. V lost 5 bases and J 5 bases, leaving 9 bases between the germline ends. The germline gives CDR1 MNHEY, CDR2 SMNVEV (reference sequence). DNA for the CDR3: TGTGCCAGCAGTCCCCGGGGATATGGCTACACCTTC. Translated: CASSPRGYGYTF.

Concerning this clone itself: The identical CDR3 is also encoded by other nucleotide sequences in the sample. This chain joins TRBV29-1 and TRBJ2-7; TRBD1 might be the D (6 bases). The V gene lost 5 bases and the J gene lost 6 bases, with 20 bases spanning the gap. The CDR3 sequence is 14 residues long. CDR1 and CDR2 (germline): SQVTM, ANQGSEA. The CDR3 loop reads CSVQGQGFSSEQYF. CDR3 coding DNA: TGCAGCGTTCAAGGGCAGGGGTTTTCGTCCGAGCAGTACTTC.

J is TRBJ1-3 and V is TRBV27, with 9 bases identical to TRBD1. Germline trimming cut 8 bases from V and 4 bases from J; bases unmatched to any gene: 6. CDR3 size: 14 residues. Germline values: CDR1 MNHEY, CDR2 SMNVEV (reference sequence). The CDR3 nucleotides read TGTGCCAGCGGCGGACAGGGGCCCGGAAACACCATATATTTT. Its translation: CASGGQGPGNTIYF.

The chain carries TRBV12-3 or TRBV12-4 and TRBJ2-2, with D uncertain. This CDR3 spans 13 amino acids. V gave up 2 bases and J gave up 1 base, with 2 bases separating them. The CDR3 loop is CASSLLNTGELFF. CDR3 in DNA: TGTGCCAGCAGTTTACTGAACACCGGGGAGCTGTTTTTT.